This TCR beta chain was identified during a study of T cells after posttransplantation cyclophosphamide. Unmatched junction bases numbered 10, after V lost 4 bases and J lost 5 bases. CDR3 size: 15 residues. The germline gives CDR1 SGHTS, CDR2 YDEGEE. In the case of this clone: Its antigen is currently unknown.

Clones were sequenced by immunoSEQ multiplex PCR, and TCRdb holds only the in-frame ones, with some missing. The data show 2,000 to 2,500 clones, about 81% seen once. Broader study findings: Recipient CMV seropositivity and CMV reactivation strongly tracked TRB clonality. Tissue-infiltrating T cells from skin or gut overlapped little with blood T cells.

Busulfan-fludarabine conditioning, marrow transplant, and cyclophosphamide on days +3 and +4 were administered. Sequencing used CD8+ T cells sorted from blood, obtained nearly 360 days after allogeneic stem cell transplant with posttransplant cyclophosphamide. V gene TRBV5-8 combines with J gene TRBJ2-5; 8 bases line up with TRBD2. This TCR came from a male patient aged 45-60 years who received an allogeneic stem cell transplant from a related donor and was CMV-positive. Some of the T cells might come from the graft donor. This CDR3 is CASSLGLALGETQYF. DNA for the CDR3: TGTGCCAGCAGCCTCGGACTAGCCCTTGGTGAGACCCAGTACTTC.